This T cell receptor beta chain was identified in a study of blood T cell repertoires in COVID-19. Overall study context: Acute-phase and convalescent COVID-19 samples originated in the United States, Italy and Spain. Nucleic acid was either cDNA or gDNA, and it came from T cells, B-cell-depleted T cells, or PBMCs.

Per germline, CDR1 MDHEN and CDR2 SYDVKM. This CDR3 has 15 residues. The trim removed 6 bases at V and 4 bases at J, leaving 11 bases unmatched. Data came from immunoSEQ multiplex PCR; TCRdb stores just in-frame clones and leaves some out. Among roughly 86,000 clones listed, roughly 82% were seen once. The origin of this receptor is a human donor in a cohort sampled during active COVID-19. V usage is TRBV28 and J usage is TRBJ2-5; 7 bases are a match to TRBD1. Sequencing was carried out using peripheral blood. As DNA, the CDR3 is TGTGCCAGCAGGTTACAGGGGTTAAGGATAGAGACCCAGTACTTC. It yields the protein CASRLQGLRIETQYF. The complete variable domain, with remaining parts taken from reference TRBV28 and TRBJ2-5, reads DVKVTQSSRYLVKRTGEKVFLECVQDMDHENMFWYRQDPGLGLRLIYFSYDVKMKEKGDIPEGYSVSREKKERFSLILESASTNQTSMYLCASRLQGLRIETQYFGPGTRLLVL.